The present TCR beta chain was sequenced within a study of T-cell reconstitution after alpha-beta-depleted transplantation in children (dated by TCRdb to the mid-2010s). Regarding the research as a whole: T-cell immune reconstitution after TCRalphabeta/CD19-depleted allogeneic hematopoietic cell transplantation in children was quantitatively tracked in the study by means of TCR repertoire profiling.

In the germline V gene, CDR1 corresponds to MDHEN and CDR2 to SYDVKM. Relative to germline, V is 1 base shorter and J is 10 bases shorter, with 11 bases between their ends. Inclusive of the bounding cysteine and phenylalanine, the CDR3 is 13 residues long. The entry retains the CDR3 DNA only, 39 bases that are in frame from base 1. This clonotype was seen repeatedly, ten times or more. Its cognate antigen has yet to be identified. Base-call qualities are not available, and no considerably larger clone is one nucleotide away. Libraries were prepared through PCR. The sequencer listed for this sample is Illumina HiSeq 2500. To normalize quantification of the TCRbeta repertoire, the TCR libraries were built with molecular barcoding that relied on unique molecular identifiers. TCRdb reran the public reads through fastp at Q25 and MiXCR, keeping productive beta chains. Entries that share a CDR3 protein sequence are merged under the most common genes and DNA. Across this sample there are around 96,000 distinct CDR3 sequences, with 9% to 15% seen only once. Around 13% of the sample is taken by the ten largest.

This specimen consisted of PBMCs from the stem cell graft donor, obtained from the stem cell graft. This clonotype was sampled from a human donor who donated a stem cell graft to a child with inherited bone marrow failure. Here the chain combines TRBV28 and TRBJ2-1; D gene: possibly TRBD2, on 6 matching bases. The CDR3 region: CASSLFEDYEQFF. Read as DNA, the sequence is TGTGCCAGCAGTTTATTTGAGGACTACGAGCAGTTCTTC.